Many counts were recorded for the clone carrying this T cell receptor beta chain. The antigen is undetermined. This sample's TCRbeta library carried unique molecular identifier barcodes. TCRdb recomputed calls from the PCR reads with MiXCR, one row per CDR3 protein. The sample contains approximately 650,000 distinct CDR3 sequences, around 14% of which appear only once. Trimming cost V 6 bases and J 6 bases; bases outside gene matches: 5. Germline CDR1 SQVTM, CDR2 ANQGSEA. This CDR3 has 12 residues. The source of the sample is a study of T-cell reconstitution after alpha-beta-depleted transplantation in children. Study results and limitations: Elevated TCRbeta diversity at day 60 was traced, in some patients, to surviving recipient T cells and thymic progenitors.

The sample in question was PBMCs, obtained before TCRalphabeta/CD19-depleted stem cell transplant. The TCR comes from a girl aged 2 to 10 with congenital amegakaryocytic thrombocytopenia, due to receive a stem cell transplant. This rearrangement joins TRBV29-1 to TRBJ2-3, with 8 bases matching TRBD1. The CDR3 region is CSVAGGVDTQYF. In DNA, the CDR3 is TGCAGCGTAGCAGGGGGCGTTGATACGCAGTATTTT.